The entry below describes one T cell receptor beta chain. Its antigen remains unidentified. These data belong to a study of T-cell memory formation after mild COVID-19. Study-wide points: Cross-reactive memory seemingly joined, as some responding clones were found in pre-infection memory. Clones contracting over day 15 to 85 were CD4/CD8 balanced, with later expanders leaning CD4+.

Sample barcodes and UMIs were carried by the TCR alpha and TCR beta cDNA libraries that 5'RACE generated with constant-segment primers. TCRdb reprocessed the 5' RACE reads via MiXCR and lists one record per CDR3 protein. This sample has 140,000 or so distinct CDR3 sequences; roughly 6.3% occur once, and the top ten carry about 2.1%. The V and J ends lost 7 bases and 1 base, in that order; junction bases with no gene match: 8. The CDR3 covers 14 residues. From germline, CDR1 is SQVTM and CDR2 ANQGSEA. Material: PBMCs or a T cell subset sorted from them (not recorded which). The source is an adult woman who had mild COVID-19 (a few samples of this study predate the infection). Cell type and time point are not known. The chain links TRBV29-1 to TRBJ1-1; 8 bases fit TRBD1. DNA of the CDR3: TGCAGCGCCGACAGGGGAAAAAGGAACACTGAAGCTTTCTTT. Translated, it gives CSADRGKRNTEAFF. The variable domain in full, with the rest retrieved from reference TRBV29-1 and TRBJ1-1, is SAVISQKPSRDICQRGTSLTIQCQVDSQVTMMFWYRQQPGQSLTLIATANQGSEATYESGFVIDKFPISRPNLTFSTLTVSNMSPEDSSIYLCSADRGKRNTEAFFGQGTRLTVV.